These 27 T cell receptor beta chains came from one sample sequenced in a study of long-term antiretroviral therapy in people with HIV. The assay, immunoSEQ v3.0, was run at survey level. Profiling relied on immunoSEQ multiplex PCR, and the TCRdb table lists in-frame clones only, not all of them. The sample has approximately 35,000 clones, roughly 85% seen once. The sample here was unsorted PBMCs, taken 2.2 years after starting antiretroviral therapy. The source is a man between 18 and 35 years old with HIV.

The rearrangement uses TRBV27 and TRBJ2-1, with D uncertain. The germline gives CDR1 MNHEY, CDR2 SMNVEV (reference sequence). The CDR3 runs 11 residues. With 2 bases removed from V and 9 bases from J, the gap between germline ends came to 5 bases. The CDR3 nucleotides read TGTGCCAGCAGTTTAGGTCCTGAGCAGTTCTTC. This translates into CASSLGPEQFF.

The gene calls are TRBV5-4 and TRBJ2-7, with D uncertain. Per the germline V gene, CDR1 is SGHNT and CDR2 is YYREEE (reference sequence). The CDR3 length is 14 residues. Trimming shortened V by 0 bases and J by 6 bases, and 13 bases separated the two germline ends. The CDR3 loop reads CASSLAGSWREQYF. The CDR3, as DNA: TGTGCCAGCAGCTTGGCGGGCAGCTGGCGCGAGCAGTACTTC.

This clone occurred a few times. V gene TRBV30 combines with J gene TRBJ1-5, with TRBD1 identical over 8 bases. The germline V gene encodes CDR1 GTSNPN and CDR2 SVGIG (reference sequence). V lost 5 bases, J lost 7 bases, and 7 bases stayed unmatched. The CDR3 has 13 residues. The CDR3 is CAWSTGAEQPQHF. CDR3 bases: TGTGCCTGGTCGACAGGGGCGGAACAGCCCCAGCATTTT.

The chain employs TRBV4-1 and TRBJ1-1; D is possibly TRBD1 (6 bases). CDR3 length: 15 amino acids. Trimming shortened V by 1 base and J by 3 bases, and 12 bases separated the two germline ends. Germline V lookup: CDR1 MGHRA, CDR2 YSYEKL. Written as DNA, the CDR3 is TGCGCCAGCAGCCAAGTAACAGGGACATACACTGAAGCTTTCTTT. As protein: CASSQVTGTYTEAFF.

The chain combines TRBV5-4 with TRBJ2-7; D possibly uses TRBD1 or TRBD2 (5 bases each). This CDR3 comprises 16 residues. V lost 5 bases and J lost 1, with 19 bases in between. From germline, CDR1 is SGHNT and CDR2 YYREEE (reference sequence). As DNA, the CDR3 is TGTGCCAGCAGACCGCATCGGGACGAGACTTCCTACGAGCAGTACTTC. This translates into CASRPHRDETSYEQYF.

The chain is built from TRBV4-3 and TRBJ2-3, with 12 bases matching TRBD2. With 0 bases clipped from V and 8 bases from J, the junction kept 6 bases outside the gene matches. Per germline, CDR1 LGHNA and CDR2 YSLEER. CDR3 length equals 16 residues. CDR3 loop: CASSQETSGRSGTQYF. The DNA for the CDR3 is TGCGCCAGCAGCCAAGAGACTAGCGGGAGAAGCGGTACGCAGTATTTT.

This clone was counted a single time. The chain carries TRBV14 and TRBJ2-7; unclear D gene. The germline V and J ends were trimmed by 3 bases and 7 bases, with 13 bases remaining between them. This CDR3 spans 13 amino acids. The germline gives CDR1 SGHDN, CDR2 FVKESK. The CDR3 loop is CASSQFLPWEQYF. The CDR3 DNA reads as TGTGCCAGCAGCCAGTTTCTACCCTGGGAGCAGTACTTC. Using reference TRBV14 and TRBJ2-7 for the parts outside the CDR3, the full variable domain is EAGVTQFPSHSVIEKGQTVTLRCDPISGHDNLYWYRRVMGKEIKFLLHFVKESKQDESGMPNNRFLAERTGGTYSTLKVQPAELEDSGVYFCASSQFLPWEQYFGPGTRLTVT.

The CDR3 here is CASSQTPTYEQYF. The DNA of the CDR3 is TGTGCCAGCAGTCAGACTCCGACCTACGAGCAGTACTTC. The gene calls are TRBV5-5 and TRBJ2-7, with D unresolved. The ends were cut back, 5 bases at V and 2 bases at J, with 11 bases in the middle. Germline values: CDR1 SGHKS, CDR2 YYEKEE (reference sequence). The length of the CDR3 is 13 residues.

The rearrangement uses TRBV21-1 and TRBJ1-2; the D call of TRBD1 is as the table states it, not checked on the DNA. TRBV21-1 is a pseudogene segment. This CDR3 comprises 17 residues. CDR3: CASSKGQPFLPYWGYTF. As DNA, the CDR3 is TGTGCCAGCAGCAAGGGACAGCCATTCCTACCCTATTGGGGCTACACCTTC.

V is TRBV25-1 and J is TRBJ1-3, with no clear D. The CDR3 contains 15 residues. V was cut by 3 bases and J by 4 bases, with 13 bases left in between. CDR1 and CDR2 (germline): MGHDK, SYGVNS. The chain's CDR3 is CASSDPPAEGNTIYF. The CDR3 bases are TGTGCCAGCAGTGACCCGCCGGCAGAGGGAAACACCATATATTTT.

The chain employs TRBV29-1 and TRBJ2-3, with a weak D call TRBD1 (6 bases). The length of the CDR3 is 14 residues. V was pared by 0 bases and J by 6 bases, with 13 bases between. The germline gives CDR1 SQVTM, CDR2 ANQGSEA. DNA for the CDR3: TGCAGCGTTGAAGATCCGGGGACATACGATACGCAGTATTTT. It codes for CSVEDPGTYDTQYF.

The gene calls are TRBV4-1 and TRBJ1-1; D remains unclear. CDR3 size: 13 residues. Per the germline V gene, CDR1 is MGHRA and CDR2 is YSYEKL. Trimming cost V 1 base and J 11 bases, with 14 bases left between them. The CDR3 bases are TGCGCCAGCAGCCAAGGTATACCCCCCCGGGCTTTCTTT. It specifies CASSQGIPPRAFF.

This chain joins TRBV6-5 and TRBJ2-2, with unresolved D. CDR1 is MNHEY and CDR2 is SVGAGI in the germline V gene. CDR3 length equals 14 residues. The V end was cut by 8 bases, the J end by 5 bases, with 15 bases between. The CDR3 protein is CASRVPGGTGELFF. The CDR3 nucleotides are TGTGCCAGCCGTGTCCCGGGTGGGACCGGGGAGCTGTTTTTT.

This clone came up once. This chain joins TRBV7-2 and TRBJ2-7; no definite D call. The CDR3 has 13 residues. The germline V gene encodes CDR1 SGHTA and CDR2 FQGNSA. Trimming removed 4 bases at V and 7 bases at J, with 14 bases between. The CDR3 protein is CASSSNPSVEQYF. The CDR3 bases are TGTGCCAGCAGCTCAAATCCCTCAGTTGAGCAGTACTTC.

This clone was seen just once. J is TRBJ2-3 and V is TRBV4-2; possible D gene TRBD1, 6 bases. The CDR3 is made up of 14 amino acids. V dropped 4 bases and J dropped 2 bases, with 10 bases sitting between them. In germline, CDR1 is LGHNA, CDR2 YNFKEQ. CDR3 amino acids: CASSPRTDTDTQYF. As DNA, the CDR3 is TGTGCCAGCAGCCCCCGGACAGACACAGATACGCAGTATTTT.

The CDR3, as DNA: TGTGCCAGCAGCTTGGAGGCGCGCCAAAACCTCGAGCAGTTCTTC. This translates into CASSLEARQNLEQFF. The chain combines TRBV5-4 with TRBJ2-1; D gene unclear. Germline-derived CDR1 and CDR2 are SGHNT and YYREEE (reference sequence). The CDR3 is 15 residues long. V lost 0 bases and J 10 bases, leaving 17 bases between the germline ends.

The V gene is TRBV6-5, the J gene TRBJ2-1; TRBD1 aligns across 9 bases. The CDR3 totals 15 residues. After removal of 5 bases from V and 5 bases from J, the junction contained 7 bases not matched to a gene. Germline CDR1 is MNHEY and CDR2 is SVGAGI. The CDR3 is CASSGPGTGNNEQFF. The CDR3 region has the DNA TGTGCCAGCAGTGGTCCCGGGACAGGGAACAATGAGCAGTTCTTC.

This chain uses TRBV5-1 with TRBJ2-7, with D unclear. Between the trimmed V and J ends, which lost 4 bases and 7 bases, there was a span of 12 bases. The CDR3 loop spans 12 amino acids. CDR1 and CDR2 (germline): SGHRS, YFSETQ. Here the CDR3 DNA reads TGCGCCAGCAGCGGCTCAGGACCTGAGCAGTACTTC. Its protein product is CASSGSGPEQYF.

The rearrangement uses TRBV18 and TRBJ2-7, with D perhaps matching TRBD1 (5 bases). Deletions cut 0 bases from V and 6 bases from J, with 6 bases between. This CDR3 is 12 amino acids long. CDR1 and CDR2 from the germline V gene are KGHSH and LQKENI. CDR3 sequence (DNA): TGTGCCAGCTCACCACCAGGGGCCGAGCAGTACTTC. It is translated as CASSPPGAEQYF. The variable domain in full, with the rest retrieved from reference TRBV18 and TRBJ2-7, is NAGVMQNPRHLVRRRGQEARLRCSPMKGHSHVYWYRQLPEEGLKFMVYLQKENIIDESGMPKERFSAEFPKEGPSILRIQQVVRGDSAAYFCASSPPGAEQYFGPGTRLTVT.

The chain links TRBV6-6 to TRBJ2-1; 10 bases map to TRBD2. Losses at the gene ends were 4 bases for V and 6 bases for J; bases not matched to a gene: 6. Germline V gene data show CDR1 as MNHNY and CDR2 as SVGAGI (reference sequence). The CDR3 is made up of 15 amino acids. CDR3 sequence (DNA): TGTGCCAGCAGTTCTCAGCGGGGGGGCACCAATGAGCAGTTCTTC. Protein sequence: CASSSQRGGTNEQFF.

CDR3 region: CASSQWKVKDGYTF. DNA of the CDR3: TGCGCCAGCAGCCAATGGAAAGTGAAAGATGGCTACACCTTC. The chain combines TRBV4-1 with TRBJ1-2; the D is unclear. Germline assignment: CDR1 MGHRA and CDR2 YSYEKL. CDR3 size: 14 residues. V lost 2 bases and J lost 6, with 13 bases in between.

V is TRBV14 and J is TRBJ1-4; D is uncertain. Germline CDR1 reads SGHDN; CDR2 reads FVKESK. V was shortened by 3 bases and J by 11 bases, with 13 bases between the two germline ends. The CDR3 consists of 13 residues. The CDR3: CASSQGTALKLFF. The CDR3 region has the DNA TGTGCCAGCAGCCAGGGCACAGCTCTCAAACTGTTTTTT. Drawing the rest from reference TRBV14 and TRBJ1-4, the complete variable domain is EAGVTQFPSHSVIEKGQTVTLRCDPISGHDNLYWYRRVMGKEIKFLLHFVKESKQDESGMPNNRFLAERTGGTYSTLKVQPAELEDSGVYFCASSQGTALKLFFGSGTQLSVL.

The chain is built from TRBV11-1 and TRBJ2-2; no clear D gene. The length of the CDR3 is 14 residues. Germline lookup yields CDR1 SGHAT and CDR2 FQDESV (reference sequence). V was clipped by 1 base and J by 2 bases, with 5 bases between them. For the CDR3, the DNA is TGTGCCAGCAGCTTAGGCAGCAACACCGGGGAGCTGTTTTTT. Translated, it gives CASSLGSNTGELFF.

J is TRBJ2-4 and V is TRBV19; 7 bases line up with TRBD2. J lost 15 bases, V lost 7 bases, and 12 bases had no gene match. The germline V gene encodes CDR1 LNHDA and CDR2 SQIVND (reference sequence). CDR3 size: 12 residues. CDR3 in amino acids: CASTTWGGEGYF. The CDR3 DNA reads as TGTGCCAGTACCACCTGGGGGGGAGAGGGGTACTTC.

V gene TRBV6-4 combines with J gene TRBJ2-7; TRBD1 is a possible D gene (6 bases). The CDR3 has 14 amino acids. Trimming pared 8 bases from V and 5 bases from J, leaving 19 bases between. Germline CDR1 is MRHNA and CDR2 is SNTAGT. The DNA for the CDR3 is TGTGCCAGCCCCGAGACTGACAGGAAGGACGAGCAGTACTTC. Its protein product is CASPETDRKDEQYF.

The V gene is TRBV4-1, the J gene TRBJ1-6; D call uncertain. This CDR3 region has 14 residues. V was shortened by 0 bases and J by 8 bases, with 8 bases between the two germline ends. CDR1 and CDR2 (germline): MGHRA, YSYEKL. This CDR3 is CASSQDKAYSPLHF. The CDR3 DNA sequence: TGCGCCAGCAGCCAAGATAAGGCCTATTCACCCCTCCACTTT.

The V gene is TRBV25-1, the J gene TRBJ2-4; D gene uncertain. The germline V gene encodes CDR1 MGHDK and CDR2 SYGVNS. The CDR3 is 15 residues long. Trimming shortened V by 8 bases and J by 3 bases, and 17 bases separated the two germline ends. The CDR3 DNA is TGTGCCAGCTCCCCCGGCCAGATCGGCAAAAACATTCAGTACTTC. Residues: CASSPGQIGKNIQYF.